The 10 T cell receptor beta chains below come from one sample, sequenced in a study of T cell repertoires in cytomegalovirus infection. TCRdb recomputed calls from the reads with MiXCR, one row per CDR3 protein. Of around 210,000 distinct CDR3 sequences listed, about 5.9% are singletons. The sequenced sample consisted of PBMCs. These receptors were taken from a human donor in good health (CMV status not recorded). Some clones in this sample may be carry-over from other donors' samples.

This clonotype has at least ten counts. This sequence joins TRBV7-2 and TRBJ2-2, with no clear D. This CDR3 has 13 residues. Germline CDR1 and CDR2: SGHTA and FQGNSA. Trimming stripped 5 bases from V and 4 bases from J, with 8 bases between. CDR3 DNA: TGTGCCAGCAGCCTCCACGGCACCGGGGAGCTGTTTTTT. It codes for CASSLHGTGELFF.

This CDR3 reads CSVELEVSTDTQYF. The CDR3 bases are TGCAGCGTTGAGCTGGAGGTCAGCACAGATACGCAGTATTTT. The chain joins TRBV29-1 to TRBJ2-3; D might be TRBD2 (5 bases). Trimming took off 3 bases at V and 0 bases at J, with 10 bases between the two ends. CDR3 length equals 14 residues. Germline values: CDR1 SQVTM, CDR2 ANQGSEA.

This clonotype was found many times. The V and J genes are TRBV29-1 and TRBJ2-7; 8 bases are a match to TRBD1. In germline, CDR1 is SQVTM, CDR2 ANQGSEA. The junction had 3 bases not matched to a gene; V was cut back by 3 bases and J by 5 bases. The CDR3 runs to 12 residues. CDR3 protein: CSVEDRANEQYF. As DNA, the CDR3 is TGCAGCGTTGAGGACAGGGCCAACGAGCAGTACTTC.

This clonotype showed up just a few times. The gene calls are TRBV15 and TRBJ1-3, with D unclear. Germline assignment: CDR1 LNHNV and CDR2 YYDKDF (reference sequence). The CDR3 runs to 15 residues. V lost 4 bases to trimming and J lost 0 bases, with 10 bases between them. The CDR3 sequence is CATSNPGVSGNTIYF. CDR3 nucleotides: TGTGCCACCAGCAATCCAGGCGTCTCTGGAAACACCATATATTTT.

The DNA for the CDR3 is TGCAGTGCTCAAAAATCGGGGGACAGCCTCAATCAGCCCCAGCATTTT. The encoded protein is CSAQKSGDSLNQPQHF. The chain carries TRBV20-1 and TRBJ1-5; TRBD1 matches 7 bases. The germline CDR1 and CDR2 sequences are DFQATT and SNEGSKA (reference sequence). The V gene end was trimmed by 5 bases and the J gene end by 3 bases; junction bases not matched to a gene: 13. There are 16 residues in the CDR3.

In its sample, this clonotype was seen many times. The chain links TRBV7-2 to TRBJ1-6; D is unresolved. The CDR3 is 16 residues long. V lost 0 bases and J 3 bases, leaving 9 bases between the germline ends. The germline CDR1 and CDR2 sequences are SGHTA and FQGNSA. CDR3 in amino acids: CASSLAGASYNSPLHF. CDR3 nucleotides: TGTGCCAGCAGCTTAGCGGGAGCAAGCTATAATTCACCCCTCCACTTT.

This clonotype was found many times. J is TRBJ2-7 and V is TRBV7-8, with 7 bases lining up with TRBD1. The CDR3 is 15 residues long. Germline CDR1 and CDR2: SGHVS and FQNEAQ. J was trimmed by 2 bases and V by 5 bases; bases with no gene match: 9. CDR3 coding DNA: TGTGCCAGCAGCAAGACCGGGACAGTAACCTACGAGCAGTACTTC. It specifies CASSKTGTVTYEQYF. Combining the CDR3 with reference TRBV7-8 and TRBJ2-7 gives the whole variable domain GAGVSQSPRYKVAKRGQDVALRCDPISGHVSLFWYQQALGQGPEFLTYFQNEAQLDKSGLPSDRFFAERPEGSVSTLKIQRTQQEDSAVYLCASSKTGTVTYEQYFGPGTRLTVT.

This clonotype showed up just a few times. V usage is TRBV29-1 and J usage is TRBJ2-7; D might be TRBD2 (6 bases). The CDR3 contains 14 residues. The V end lost 2 bases, the J end lost 6 bases, and 17 bases lay between the germline ends. Germline V lookup: CDR1 SQVTM, CDR2 ANQGSEA. DNA for the CDR3: TGCAGCGTTGAATCCCCCGGAGGAGGGGCCGAGCAGTACTTC. This encodes CSVESPGGGAEQYF.

Many counts were recorded for this clonotype. The chain recombines TRBV20-1 with TRBJ2-7, with 9 bases identical to TRBD1. Germline trimming cut 2 bases from V and 3 bases from J; bases unmatched to any gene: 5. The germline CDR1 and CDR2 sequences are DFQATT and SNEGSKA (reference sequence). The CDR3 has 14 amino acids. The CDR3, as DNA: TGCAGTGCTAGACCCCGGGACAGGGTCTACGAGCAGTACTTC. It encodes CSARPRDRVYEQYF.

This clonotype was counted at least ten times. Here the CDR3 DNA reads TGCAGTGCTAGAGACGAGGGGAAAACTAACTATGGCTACACCTTC. Translating it yields CSARDEGKTNYGYTF. This chain joins TRBV20-1 and TRBJ1-2; D is perhaps TRBD1 (5 bases). The ends were cut back, 0 bases at V and 0 bases at J, with 11 bases in the middle. Germline V CDR1 and CDR2: DFQATT, SNEGSKA (reference sequence). CDR3 size: 15 residues.